The rows below give T cell receptor beta chains drawn from one sample of a study of cytomegalovirus exposure and HLA in healthy donors. The table came from immunoSEQ multiplex PCR; TCRdb's copy has only in-frame clones and leaves some out. Here the sample spans fewer than 200,000 clones, roughly 86% being singletons. Sequencing was done on a sample of PBMCs. Receptors originate from a man in his late teens or twenties in good health and CMV-seropositive. CDR3s include the opening cysteine and the closing phenylalanine or tryptophan. Fields, in order: D gene, J gene, clone size, V gene, CDR3 protein, CDR3 DNA. A D gene is named only where the DNA matches it firmly. Clone size is stated in some rows and not others, as once, few, many or a class when expanded.

D gene: .
J gene: TRBJ1-1
clone size: .
V gene: TRBV7-8
CDR3 protein: CASKQGLNTEAFF
CDR3 DNA: TGTGCCAGCAAACAGGGATTGAACACTGAAGCTTTCTTT

D gene: .
J gene: TRBJ2-7
clone size: .
V gene: TRBV20-1
CDR3 protein: CSAIFYEQYF
CDR3 DNA: TGCAGTGCTATCTTCTACGAGCAGTACTTC

D gene: .
J gene: TRBJ1-3
clone size: .
V gene: TRBV13
CDR3 protein: CASSSVLWGNTIYF
CDR3 DNA: TGTGCCAGCAGCTCAGTCCTGTGGGGAAACACCATATATTTT

D gene: .
J gene: TRBJ1-5
clone size: .
V gene: TRBV7-9
CDR3 protein: CASSFSSAPGQPQHF
CDR3 DNA: TGTGCCAGCAGCTTTTCGAGCGCCCCTGGCCAGCCCCAGCATTTT

D gene: .
J gene: TRBJ1-2
clone size: .
V gene: TRBV7-9
CDR3 protein: CASSYDSHGYTF
CDR3 DNA: TGTGCCAGCAGTTATGACAGCCATGGCTACACCTTC

D gene: .
J gene: TRBJ1-5
clone size: few
V gene: TRBV15
CDR3 protein: CATTGDSNQPQHF
CDR3 DNA: TGTGCCACCACAGGGGATAGCAATCAGCCCCAGCATTTT

D gene: .
J gene: TRBJ1-1
clone size: few
V gene: TRBV30
CDR3 protein: CAWSVHLNTEAFF
CDR3 DNA: TGTGCCTGGAGTGTACATCTGAACACTGAAGCTTTCTTT

D gene: TRBD1
J gene: TRBJ1-3
clone size: .
V gene: TRBV7-2
CDR3 protein: CASSSMGQGGNTIYF
CDR3 DNA: TGTGCCAGCAGTAGCATGGGACAGGGGGGAAACACCATATATTTT

D gene: .
J gene: TRBJ1-1
clone size: once
V gene: TRBV6-1
CDR3 protein: CASNLVQGEAFF
CDR3 DNA: TGTGCCAGCAACCTAGTACAGGGCGAAGCTTTCTTT

D gene: .
J gene: TRBJ1-1
clone size: .
V gene: TRBV5-6
CDR3 protein: CASSYPGAVWTALF
CDR3 DNA: TGTGCCAGCAGCTACCCGGGAGCCGTATGGACCGCGCTTTTT

D gene: .
J gene: TRBJ2-1
clone size: .
V gene: TRBV18
CDR3 protein: CASSPMEGSDEQFF
CDR3 DNA: TGTGCCAGCTCACCAATGGAGGGAAGCGATGAGCAGTTCTTC

D gene: TRBD1
J gene: TRBJ1-1
clone size: .
V gene: TRBV2
CDR3 protein: CASSEPGQGRGTEAFF
CDR3 DNA: TGTGCCAGCAGTGAACCGGGACAGGGGAGAGGCACTGAAGCTTTCTTT

D gene: TRBD1
J gene: TRBJ2-3
clone size: .
V gene: TRBV5-6
CDR3 protein: CASSPTGRFTDTQYF
CDR3 DNA: TGTGCCAGCAGCCCGACAGGGCGATTCACAGATACGCAGTATTTT